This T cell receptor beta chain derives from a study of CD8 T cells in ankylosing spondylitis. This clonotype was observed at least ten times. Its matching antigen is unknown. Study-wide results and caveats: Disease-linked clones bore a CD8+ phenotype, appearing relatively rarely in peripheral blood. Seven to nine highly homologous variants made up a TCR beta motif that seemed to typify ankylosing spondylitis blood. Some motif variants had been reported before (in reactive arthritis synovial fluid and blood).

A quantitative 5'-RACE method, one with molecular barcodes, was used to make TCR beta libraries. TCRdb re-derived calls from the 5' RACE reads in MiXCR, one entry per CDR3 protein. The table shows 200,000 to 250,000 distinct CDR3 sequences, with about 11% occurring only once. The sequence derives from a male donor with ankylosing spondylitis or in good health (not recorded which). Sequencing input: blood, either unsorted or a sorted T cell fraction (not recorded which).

CDR3 nucleotides: TGTGCCAGCAGTCCCCGGACAGGGCAGAGCAATCAGCCCCAGCATTTT. Protein sequence: CASSPRTGQSNQPQHF. This chain joins TRBV12-3 or TRBV12-4 and TRBJ1-5; 8 nucleotides align to TRBD1. J gave up 1 base and V 5 bases, and 7 bases lay outside the gene matches. The CDR3 totals 16 residues.